This TCR beta chain was recovered during a study of cytotoxic CD8 clonotypes in ibrutinib-treated CLL (dated by TCRdb to the early 2020s). Background on the whole study: The cohort had 11 relapsed/refractory and approximately 14 treatment-naive patients; around 17 were IGHV unmutated. Cryopreserved peripheral blood mononuclear cells were obtained prior to treatment, at the time of response, and at either disease progression or sustained remission. An average of about 260,000 productive templates and some 99,000 productive rearrangements was obtained per sample. Longitudinal samples were obtainable from about 30% of the roughly 90 participants in the trial. The response samples were drawn at a median of 12 months into treatment, with a range of roughly 6 to 36 months. Responses were partial in approximately 24 patients and complete in 2; after median about 5.5 years follow-up, 14 stayed in remission and around 12 progressed.

Each clonotype received, on average, 10x coverage in deep resolution sequencing performed on a MiSeq, where the target depth lay between 1 in 1 million and 1 in 200,000 T cells. The immunoSEQ hsTCRB Kit was used to generate TCR beta libraries. The published analysis was carried out like this. ImmunoSEQ Data Assistant and ImmunoSEQ Analyzer were used for data analysis, and V, D and J genes were assigned according to IMGT definitions. Clonality, which ranges from 0 to 1, was calculated by subtracting the normalized Shannon entropy of productive rearrangement frequencies from one. Only overrepresented clonotypes making up at least 0.05% of the repertoire of each patient were included in the public clonotype analysis. About a dozen age-matched healthy donor repertoires from immuneACCESS were used as controls for clonality. What TCRdb holds here is the immuneACCESS table cut down to in-frame rearrangements. Part of the clones is not present; checked against another copy, under half of the missing clones reflect an unresolved V gene, and the others are unexplained. V, J and clone size derive from that table, while D and trimming were established from the DNA sequence. The sample table records around 30,000 clones; around 60% of these occur just once. Approximately 5.4% of the sample comes from the top ten.

Concerning this clone itself: There is no known antigen for this receptor. Base qualities are missing; no much larger clone stands one base away.

Roughly 2 micrograms of genomic DNA were extracted from cryopreserved PBMCs for TCR beta library preparation. Longitudinal blood samples from CLL patients on ibrutinib monotherapy underwent high-throughput TCR beta sequencing. The patients took part in an open-label, single-center phase 2 trial of ibrutinib monotherapy. The full study reports these points: At ibrutinib response clonality went up, during sustained remission it held steady, and at progression it dropped back toward baseline. Lymph node repertoires were not examined, and the timing of sampling was not matched between patients in sustained remission and those whose disease progressed. Baseline clonality was found to be higher than that of age-matched healthy donors and was strongly correlated with circulating CD8+ T-cell counts. Public clonotypes were rare and either contracted or stayed stable during treatment, and the rise in clonality at ibrutinib response reflected the expansion of private clonotypes.

The CDR3 measures 18 amino acids from cysteine to phenylalanine. Only the CDR3 portion is preserved as DNA: 54 bases, with reading frame beginning at the first base. In the germline V gene (reference sequence), CDR1 corresponds to SEHNR and CDR2 to FQNEAQ. V loses 1 base of germline sequence and J loses 3 bases, and the interval between the two ends is 22 bases. This chain is built from TRBV7-9 and TRBJ2-7, with TRBD1 as a weak D call on 6 bases. The sequence was collected from a human donor with chronic lymphocytic leukemia. Sequencing used PBMCs, obtained before ibrutinib treatment. The CDR3 reads CASSLVWQQGPLGYEQYF. The sequenced DNA is TGTGCCAGCAGCTTAGTTTGGCAACAGGGACCGCTCGGCTACGAGCAGTACTTC.